This entry lists 5 T cell receptor beta chains sequenced from one sample in a study of blood T cell repertoires in COVID-19. Data came from immunoSEQ multiplex PCR; TCRdb stores just in-frame clones and leaves some out. The sample shows over 350,000 clones, roughly 89% of them seen only once. Specimen: PBMCs or T cells enriched from blood (not recorded which). The source of these receptors is a woman aged 45-59 years who had recovered from COVID-19.

This chain connects TRBV3-1 (or the pseudogene TRBV3-2) to TRBJ1-1, with D possibly being TRBD1 (6 bases). The germline V gene has CDR1 LGHDT and CDR2 YNNKEL (reference sequence). Trimming removed 6 bases at V and 8 bases at J, with 10 bases between. The CDR3 spans 11 residues. The CDR3 loop is CASRGQGEAFF. The CDR3 DNA is TGTGCCAGCAGGGGGCAGGGGGAAGCTTTCTTT.

V gene TRBV11-2 combines with J gene TRBJ2-7; D unclear. The V end was cut by 2 bases, the J end by 3 bases, with 14 bases between. Germline CDR1 reads SGHAT; CDR2 reads FQNNGV. The CDR3 has 15 amino acids. The CDR3 coding sequence is TGTGCCAGCAGCTTACAACCCTTATCAGGCTACGAGCAGTACTTC. Its protein product is CASSLQPLSGYEQYF.

The rearrangement joins TRBV7-8 to TRBJ2-5, with 8 bases aligning to TRBD1. Trimming removed 3 bases from V and 6 bases from J; junction bases left unmatched: 9. This CDR3 is 15 amino acids long. CDR1 is SGHVS, CDR2 FQNEAQ, per germline. CDR3 in DNA: TGTGCCAGCAGCTTTGTGATGCAGGGGGCCAAGACCCAGTACTTC. Amino acid sequence: CASSFVMQGAKTQYF.

V usage is TRBV11-2 and J usage is TRBJ1-1, with a tentative D call TRBD1 (6 bases). CDR1 and CDR2 from the germline V gene are SGHAT and FQNNGV. V dropped 0 bases and J dropped 0 bases, with 8 bases sitting between them. The CDR3 length is 15 residues. In DNA, the CDR3 is TGTGCCAGCAGCTTAGAACGGACAGTGAACACTGAAGCTTTCTTT. The encoded protein is CASSLERTVNTEAFF.

The rearrangement links TRBV2 to TRBJ1-1, with a tentative D call TRBD1 (6 bases). The germline V gene has CDR1 SNHLY and CDR2 FYNNEI. The ends were cut back, 8 bases at V and 7 bases at J, with 26 bases in the middle. The CDR3 length is 16 residues. The CDR3 loop reads CASRGREGGELGEAFF. The CDR3 DNA sequence: TGTGCCAGCCGTGGCCGGGAAGGGGGAGAATTAGGTGAAGCTTTCTTT.